This T cell receptor beta chain was retrieved from a study of T cells in Graves' hyperthyroidism and ophthalmopathy. This clonotype was counted at least ten times. V was clipped by 1 base and J by 3 bases; unmatched bases: 6. Germline V gives CDR1 SGHRS, CDR2 YFSETQ. The CDR3 length is 15 residues. Amplified regions were TCR beta CDR3 sequences from RNA transcripts. When the TCR CDR3 underwent first-round RT-PCR, the HTBI primer set was used. Each CDR3 protein gets one entry after TCRdb re-called the multiplex PCR reads with MiXCR. The sample yields a few hundred thousand distinct CDR3 sequences, about a sixth seen once.

The sequence was collected from a man in his forties with Graves' hyperthyroidism. V gene TRBV5-1 combines with J gene TRBJ1-2; 7 bases fit TRBD1. Sequencing was carried out using blood. CDR3 protein: CASSLMGQTHYGYTF. In nucleotides, the CDR3 is TGCGCCAGCAGCTTGATGGGACAGACTCACTATGGCTACACCTTC.